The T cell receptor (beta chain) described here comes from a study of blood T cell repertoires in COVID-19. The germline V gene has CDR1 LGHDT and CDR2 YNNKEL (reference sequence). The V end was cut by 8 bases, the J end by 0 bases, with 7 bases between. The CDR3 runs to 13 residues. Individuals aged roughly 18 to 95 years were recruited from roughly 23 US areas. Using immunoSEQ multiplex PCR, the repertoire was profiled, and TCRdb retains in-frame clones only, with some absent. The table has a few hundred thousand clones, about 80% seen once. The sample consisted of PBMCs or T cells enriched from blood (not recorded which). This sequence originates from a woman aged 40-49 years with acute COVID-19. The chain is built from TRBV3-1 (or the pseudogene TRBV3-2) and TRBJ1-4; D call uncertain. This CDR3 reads CASSSSTNEKLFF. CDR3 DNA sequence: TGTGCCAGCTCTTCCTCAACTAATGAAAAACTGTTTTTT.